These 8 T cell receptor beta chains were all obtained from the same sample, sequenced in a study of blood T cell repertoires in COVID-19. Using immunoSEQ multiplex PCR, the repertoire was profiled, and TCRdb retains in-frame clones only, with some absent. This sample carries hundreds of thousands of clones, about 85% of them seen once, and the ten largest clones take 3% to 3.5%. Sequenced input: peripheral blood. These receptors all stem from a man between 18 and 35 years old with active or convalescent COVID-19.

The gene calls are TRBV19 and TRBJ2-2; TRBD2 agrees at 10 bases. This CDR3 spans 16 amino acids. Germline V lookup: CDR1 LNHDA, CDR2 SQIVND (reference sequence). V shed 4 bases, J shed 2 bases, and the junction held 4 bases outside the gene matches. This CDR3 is CASSSGTSVNTGELFF. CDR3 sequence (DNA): TGTGCCAGTAGTAGCGGGACTAGCGTCAACACCGGGGAGCTGTTTTTT.

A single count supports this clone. The CDR3 DNA sequence: TGTGCCAGCAGCACCCACGGGCGGGAGGGAATCTATAATGAGCAGTTCTTC. It codes for CASSTHGREGIYNEQFF. V usage is TRBV7-3 and J usage is TRBJ2-1; 9 bases match TRBD2. The CDR3 covers 17 residues. The trim removed 5 bases at V and 7 bases at J, leaving 15 bases unmatched. Germline values: CDR1 SGHTA, CDR2 FQGTGA.

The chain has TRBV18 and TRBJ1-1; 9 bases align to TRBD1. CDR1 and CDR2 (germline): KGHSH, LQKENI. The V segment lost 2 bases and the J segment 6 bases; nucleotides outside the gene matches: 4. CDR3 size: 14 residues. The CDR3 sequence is CASSPGTGTPEAFF. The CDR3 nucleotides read TGTGCCAGCTCACCAGGGACAGGGACCCCTGAAGCTTTCTTT.

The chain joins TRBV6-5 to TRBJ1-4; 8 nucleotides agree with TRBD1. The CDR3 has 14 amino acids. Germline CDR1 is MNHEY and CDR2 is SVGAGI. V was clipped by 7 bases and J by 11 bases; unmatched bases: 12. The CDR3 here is CASTNPGQGRKLFF. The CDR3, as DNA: TGTGCCAGCACAAACCCTGGACAGGGACGGAAACTGTTTTTT.

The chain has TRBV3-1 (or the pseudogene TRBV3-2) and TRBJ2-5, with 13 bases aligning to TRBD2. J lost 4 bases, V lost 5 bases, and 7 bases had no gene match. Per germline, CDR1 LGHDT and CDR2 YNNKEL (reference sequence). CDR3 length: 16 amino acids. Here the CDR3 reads CASSGLAGVELETQYF. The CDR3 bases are TGTGCCAGCAGCGGACTAGCGGGAGTCGAGTTAGAGACCCAGTACTTC.

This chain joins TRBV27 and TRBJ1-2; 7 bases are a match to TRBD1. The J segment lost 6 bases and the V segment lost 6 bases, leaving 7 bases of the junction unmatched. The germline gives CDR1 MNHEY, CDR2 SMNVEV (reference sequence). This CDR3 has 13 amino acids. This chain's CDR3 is CASSQKQGNGYTF. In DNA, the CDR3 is TGTGCCAGCAGCCAGAAACAGGGGAATGGCTACACCTTC.

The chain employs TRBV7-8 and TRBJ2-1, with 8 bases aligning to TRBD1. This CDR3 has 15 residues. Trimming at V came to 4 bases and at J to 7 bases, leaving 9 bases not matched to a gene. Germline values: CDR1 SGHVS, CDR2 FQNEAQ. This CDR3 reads CASSWEKDRGNEQFF. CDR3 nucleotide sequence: TGTGCCAGCAGCTGGGAGAAAGACAGGGGTAATGAGCAGTTCTTC. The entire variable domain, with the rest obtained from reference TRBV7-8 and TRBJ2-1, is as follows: GAGVSQSPRYKVAKRGQDVALRCDPISGHVSLFWYQQALGQGPEFLTYFQNEAQLDKSGLPSDRFFAERPEGSVSTLKIQRTQQEDSAVYLCASSWEKDRGNEQFFGPGTRLTVL.

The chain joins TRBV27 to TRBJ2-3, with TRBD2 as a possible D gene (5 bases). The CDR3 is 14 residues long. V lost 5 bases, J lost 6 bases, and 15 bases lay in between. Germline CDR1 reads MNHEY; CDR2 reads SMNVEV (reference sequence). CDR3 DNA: TGTGCCAGCAGTCGGGGTACAAGTTTCGATACGCAGTATTTT. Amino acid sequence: CASSRGTSFDTQYF.